This is a list of T cell receptor beta chains from one sample in a study of blood T cell repertoires in COVID-19. Clones were read by immunoSEQ multiplex PCR, and TCRdb kept only the in-frame ones, dropping some. The sample contains about 170,000 clones, roughly 85% of which appear only once. The sequenced sample was PBMCs or T cells enriched from blood (not recorded which). All receptors derive from a woman in her 70s in a cohort exposed to, infected with or recovered from COVID-19 (not recorded which). Each CDR3 is given with its conserved first and last residue. Each record gives: D gene, clone size, V gene, J gene, CDR3 DNA, CDR3 protein. D genes are given only for firm matches. Clone sizes are given selectively: once, few, many, or a class where the clone is expanded.

>NA|NA|TRBV5-8|TRBJ2-7
TGTGCCAGCAGCCGTAGACAAGCTATATCCTACGAGCAGTACTTC
CASSRRQAISYEQYF
>TRBD2|NA|TRBV10-1|TRBJ2-7
TGCGCCAGCAGTGAACGGGGGGGAGAGCAGTACTTC
CASSERGGEQYF
>NA|NA|TRBV29-1|TRBJ2-2
TGCAGCGGTCTGGGGGCCTGGGGCACCGGGGAGCTGTTTTTT
CSGLGAWGTGELFF
>NA|NA|TRBV28|TRBJ1-2
TGTGCCAGCAGTTTAGTTTCGCAGGGCTATGGCTACACCTTC
CASSLVSQGYGYTF
>TRBD1|NA|TRBV7-2|TRBJ2-4
TGTGCCAGCAGCCACAGGGGTGAAGCCAAAAACATTCAGTACTTC
CASSHRGEAKNIQYF
>TRBD1|NA|TRBV6-2/TRBV6-3|TRBJ2-7
TGTGCCAGCAGTCACCCCGAGACAGGGGACGTGGAGCAGTACTTC
CASSHPETGDVEQYF
>TRBD1|NA|TRBV3-1/TRBV3-2|TRBJ2-2
TGTGCCAGCAGCCCATGGACAGGGGACACCGGGGAGCTGTTTTTT
CASSPWTGDTGELFF
>NA|NA|TRBV20-1|TRBJ2-1
TGCAGTGCTAGTGACTCCGTTCGGGAGCAGTTCTTC
CSASDSVREQFF
>NA|once|TRBV5-6|TRBJ2-3
TGTGCCAGCACCTTGGCGGGGAGTGGAGATACGCAGTATTTT
CASTLAGSGDTQYF
>TRBD2|NA|TRBV3-1/TRBV3-2|TRBJ2-1
TGTGCCAGCAGCCAAGACTGGGGGGGGATCTCCTACAATGAGCAGTTCTTC
CASSQDWGGISYNEQFF
>TRBD1|NA|TRBV16|TRBJ2-7
TGTGCCAGCAGCCTTCAATCGGGGGACAGGATCTACGAGCAGTACTTC
CASSLQSGDRIYEQYF
>NA|NA|TRBV29-1|TRBJ2-1
TGCAGCGTTGTGAGTGGTCAGGGGTTCAATGAGCAGTTCTTC
CSVVSGQGFNEQFF
>NA|NA|TRBV5-1|TRBJ2-1
TGCGCCAGCAGTTCATCTACTAGCCCCGATGAGCAGTTCTTC
CASSSSTSPDEQFF
>TRBD2|NA|TRBV2|TRBJ2-1
TGTGCCAGCAGTGAAGCGAGGTCTAGCGGGAGGCGAAATGAGCAGTTCTTC
CASSEARSSGRRNEQFF
>NA|NA|TRBV5-4|TRBJ1-1
TGTGCCAGCGGAAAGGAGGGAAGGAGGACTGAAGCTTTCTTT
CASGKEGRRTEAFF
>TRBD1|NA|TRBV2|TRBJ2-5
TGTGCCAGCAGTGGACAGGGGATACAAGAGACCCAGTACTTC
CASSGQGIQETQYF
>NA|NA|TRBV6-1|TRBJ2-7
TGTGCCAGCAGTGAAATGCGGTACGAGCAGTACTTC
CASSEMRYEQYF
>TRBD1|NA|TRBV7-6|TRBJ2-5
TGTGCCAGCAGCTTAGGCTCAGGGGGTCGGCGCCAAGAGACCCAGTACTTC
CASSLGSGGRRQETQYF
>TRBD1|NA|TRBV6-4|TRBJ2-1
TGTGCCAGCAGTCCGGGACAGGGGGGGGATGAGCAGTTCTTC
CASSPGQGGDEQFF
>NA|NA|TRBV5-6|TRBJ2-1
TGTGCCAGCAGCTCACCCGATTGGAGTAATGAGCAGTTCTTC
CASSSPDWSNEQFF
>NA|once|TRBV7-2|TRBJ2-3
TGTGCCAGCAGCCCCAGCTCCGGGACTTTTTATACGCAGTATTTT
CASSPSSGTFYTQYF
>TRBD1|NA|TRBV7-8|TRBJ2-1
TGTGCCAGCAGCTTCTCGTCCGGGACAGTATCGCGTGAGCAGTTCTTC
CASSFSSGTVSREQFF
>TRBD1|NA|TRBV7-3|TRBJ2-3
TGTGCCAGCGGACAGGGTGGGGATACGCAGTATTTT
CASGQGGDTQYF
>NA|NA|TRBV28|TRBJ1-1
TGTGCCAGCAGCGACCTGCGGCGAAACACTGAAGCTTTCTTT
CASSDLRRNTEAFF
>TRBD1|NA|TRBV28|TRBJ1-2
TGTGCCAGCAGTTTTACAGGGGGGCCGCCCGGCTACACCTTC
CASSFTGGPPGYTF
>NA|few|TRBV3-1/TRBV3-2|TRBJ2-7
TGTGCCAGCAGCCTGAGGGTTGAGTCCTACGAGCAGTACTTC
CASSLRVESYEQYF
>NA|NA|TRBV28|TRBJ2-7
TGTGCCAGCAGTTCTCGTTTGGACAGCTACGAGCAGTACTTC
CASSSRLDSYEQYF
>NA|NA|TRBV14|TRBJ1-3
TGTGCCAGCAGCCAAGGAACATTCTCTGGAAACACCATATATTTT
CASSQGTFSGNTIYF
>TRBD2|once|TRBV28|TRBJ2-7
TGTGCCAGCAGTTTACCCGCGGGGGGGGCCGGCGAGCAGTACTTC
CASSLPAGGAGEQYF
>NA|NA|TRBV30|TRBJ2-7
TGTGCCTGGAGAAGCAGGACCTACGAGCAGTACTTC
CAWRSRTYEQYF
>TRBD1|NA|TRBV5-1|TRBJ1-4
TGCGCCAGCAGCGACCGGGACAGGGGGGACGAAAAACTGTTTTTT
CASSDRDRGDEKLFF
>NA|NA|TRBV15|TRBJ1-3
TGTGCCACCAGCAGAGGCCCAGGGACAGGAAACACCATATATTTT
CATSRGPGTGNTIYF
>NA|NA|TRBV6-2/TRBV6-3|TRBJ2-5
TGTGCCAGCAGTTATGGACAGCAAGAGACCCAGTACTTC
CASSYGQQETQYF
>NA|NA|TRBV18|TRBJ1-1
TGTGCCAGCTCACCACGACAGGCTACAAGGGGCACTGAAGCTTTCTTT
CASSPRQATRGTEAFF
>NA|NA|TRBV25-1|TRBJ2-5
TGTGCCAGCAGTGATTGGGGCGTGGGGGAGACCCAGTACTTC
CASSDWGVGETQYF
>TRBD1|NA|TRBV19|TRBJ2-5
TGTGCCAGTAGTAGGGACAGGGGTGAGACCCAGTACTTC
CASSRDRGETQYF
>NA|NA|TRBV2|TRBJ2-1
TGTGCCAGCAGTGCCGGGACTGGCTCCTACAATGAGCAGTTCTTC
CASSAGTGSYNEQFF
>TRBD2|NA|TRBV4-1|TRBJ2-2
TGCGCCAGCAGCCAAGATGTAGCGGGAGCCGGGGAGCTGTTTTTT
CASSQDVAGAGELFF
>NA|few|TRBV28|TRBJ1-1
TGTGCCAGCAAATTCGGTCGGTGGACTGAAGCTTTCTTT
CASKFGRWTEAFF